One and the same sample provided the 6 T cell receptor beta chains below, sequenced in a study of T-cell memory formation after mild COVID-19. Each CDR3 protein gets one entry after TCRdb re-called the 5' RACE reads with MiXCR. The sample includes about 500,000 distinct CDR3 sequences, around 21% of them seen just once. Material for sequencing was PBMCs or a T cell subset sorted from them (not recorded which). The origin of the receptors is an adult woman who had mild COVID-19 (a few samples of this study predate the infection). Cell type and time point are not known.

This clonotype turned up a few times. The rearrangement links TRBV7-9 to TRBJ2-5; 10 positions agree with TRBD1. J gave up 5 bases and V 3 bases, and 3 bases lay outside the gene matches. From germline, CDR1 is SEHNR and CDR2 FQNEAQ (reference sequence). The CDR3 spans 14 residues. This CDR3 reads CASSLDRGYETQYF. The CDR3 DNA follows: TGTGCCAGCAGCTTGGACAGGGGGTATGAGACCCAGTACTTC.

This clonotype turned up a few times. This sequence joins TRBV5-5 and TRBJ2-7, with D perhaps being TRBD1 or TRBD2 (6 bases each). Trimming cost V 1 base and J 6 bases, with 17 bases left between them. CDR1 and CDR2 (germline): SGHKS, YYEKEE (reference sequence). The CDR3 runs to 15 residues. CDR3 amino acids: CASSLRGLTPGEQYF. The CDR3 DNA follows: TGTGCCAGCAGCTTGCGGGGGCTTACCCCCGGCGAGCAGTACTTC.

This clonotype occurred a few times. The V call is TRBV4-3, the J call TRBJ2-7; 8 bases align to TRBD2. After removal of 1 base from V and 4 bases from J, the junction contained 3 bases not matched to a gene. The V gene's germline CDR1 is LGHNA and CDR2 YSLEER. This CDR3 contains 14 residues. CDR3 nucleotides: TGCGCCAGCAGCCAAGTGAGCGGGAGTTACGAGCAGTACTTC. Translating it yields CASSQVSGSYEQYF.

CDR3 sequence (DNA): TGTGCCAGCAGCCCCCTACTCCGACTAGCGGGAGGGCCGAGCACAGATACGCAGTATTTT. Translated, it gives CASSPLLRLAGGPSTDTQYF. The genes are TRBV7-8 and TRBJ2-3; the match to TRBD2 covers 14 bases. This CDR3 is 20 amino acids long. V lost 5 bases, J lost 0 bases, and 13 bases stayed unmatched. Germline V lookup: CDR1 SGHVS, CDR2 FQNEAQ.

V is TRBV7-6 and J is TRBJ2-2; TRBD2 matches at 13 bases. In germline, CDR1 is SGHVS, CDR2 FNYEAQ. The CDR3 is 16 amino acids. Trimming removed 2 bases from V and 7 bases from J; junction bases left unmatched: 4. This CDR3 reads CASSLTGLAGRGELFF. The CDR3 coding sequence is TGTGCCAGCAGCTTAACGGGACTAGCGGGACGCGGGGAGCTGTTTTTT.

This clonotype has at least ten counts. The rearrangement uses TRBV7-9 and TRBJ2-7; no reliable D call. CDR3 length: 13 amino acids. Germline V gene lookup returns CDR1 SEHNR and CDR2 FQNEAQ (reference sequence). The germline V and J ends were trimmed by 6 bases and 5 bases, with 14 bases remaining between them. The CDR3 here is CASRGSNFNEQYF. CDR3 nucleotides: TGTGCCAGCAGAGGATCTAACTTTAACGAGCAGTACTTC.